Following are 15 T cell receptor beta chains from one sample sequenced in a study of T cell changes during pregnancy in multiple sclerosis (dated by TCRdb to the late 2010s). The library was made by the immunoSEQ multiplex PCR assay. In its TCRdb copy, this immuneACCESS table keeps in-frame sequences only and misses some clones. Where compared with another copy, unresolved V genes explain less than half of these, and the others have no known cause. The sample table lists fewer than 40,000 clones, roughly 94% of them with a count of one. 0.78% of the sample comes from the top ten. The sequencing here drew on CD4+ T cells from peripheral blood mononuclear cells, taken in the third trimester of pregnancy. Source of these receptors: a female donor with multiple sclerosis, enrolled in a pregnancy study.

The J gene is TRBJ1-1, the V gene TRBV5-1; TRBD1 matches at 11 bases. The germline V gene has CDR1 SGHRS and CDR2 YFSETQ. CDR3 length equals 16 residues. With 0 bases clipped from V and 3 bases from J, the junction kept 4 bases outside the gene matches. This CDR3 is CASSLAWGQGDTEAFF. As DNA, the CDR3 is TGCGCCAGCAGCTTGGCCTGGGGACAGGGGGACACTGAAGCTTTCTTT.

The chain links TRBV6-5 to TRBJ2-1, with a possible D match to TRBD1 (6 bases). This CDR3 is built from 12 residues. Germline assignment: CDR1 MNHEY and CDR2 SVGAGI. V shed 2 bases and J shed 10 bases, with 9 bases lying between them. Here the CDR3 reads CASSYPGAEQFF. For the CDR3, the DNA is TGTGCCAGCAGTTACCCAGGGGCGGAGCAGTTCTTC.

This chain uses TRBV30 with TRBJ1-3; D gene ambiguous. V was trimmed by 0 bases and J by 2 bases, leaving 11 bases between them. CDR1 and CDR2 from the germline V gene are GTSNPN and SVGIG (reference sequence). The CDR3 is made up of 15 amino acids. The CDR3 is CAWSVNRGPGNTIYF. CDR3 DNA: TGTGCCTGGAGTGTAAACCGAGGCCCTGGAAACACCATATATTTT.

The chain couples TRBV18 to TRBJ1-5; 7 bases map to TRBD1. The ends lost 2 bases at V and 5 bases at J; junction bases unmatched: 9. From germline, CDR1 is KGHSH and CDR2 LQKENI. The CDR3 runs 16 residues. CDR3 sequence (DNA): TGTGCCAGCTCACCAGAAGACAGGGATCCCTATCAGCCCCAGCATTTT. It encodes CASSPEDRDPYQPQHF. Full variable domain (remainder filled in from reference TRBV18 and TRBJ1-5): NAGVMQNPRHLVRRRGQEARLRCSPMKGHSHVYWYRQLPEEGLKFMVYLQKENIIDESGMPKERFSAEFPKEGPSILRIQQVVRGDSAAYFCASSPEDRDPYQPQHFGDGTRLSIL.

The chain couples TRBV19 to TRBJ2-5, with 10 bases lining up with TRBD2. V trimming: 5 bases; J trimming: 4 bases; junction bases outside the gene matches: 7. Germline lookup yields CDR1 LNHDA and CDR2 SQIVND (reference sequence). This CDR3 contains 15 residues. The CDR3 coding sequence is TGTGCCAGTAGTCTCAGGACTAGCGGTGGAGAGACCCAGTACTTC. Translation gives CASSLRTSGGETQYF.

The chain has TRBV29-1 and TRBJ2-7; maybe TRBD1 (6 bases). Per germline, CDR1 SQVTM and CDR2 ANQGSEA. This CDR3 is 13 amino acids long. The ends were cut back, 6 bases at V and 4 bases at J, with 16 bases in the middle. The CDR3 sequence: CSVKDRSPYEQYF. The CDR3 nucleotides are TGCAGCGTGAAGGACAGAAGCCCATACGAGCAGTACTTC.

This sequence joins TRBV7-2 and TRBJ2-7; no firm D call. V shed 5 bases and J shed 4 bases, with 6 bases lying between them. Germline CDR1 SGHTA, CDR2 FQGNSA. The CDR3 totals 11 residues. The CDR3 reads CASSPRYEQYF. The CDR3 coding sequence is TGTGCCAGCAGCCCCAGGTACGAGCAGTACTTC.

The chain joins TRBV10-3 to TRBJ2-7, with TRBD1 matching 8 bases. Per germline, CDR1 ENHRY and CDR2 SYGVKD. V dropped 3 bases and J dropped 3; count of bases not matched to a gene: 13. The CDR3 is 17 residues long. CDR3 amino acids: CAISEWTGTGSSYEQYF. Written as DNA, the CDR3 is TGTGCCATCAGTGAATGGACAGGGACCGGCAGTAGCTACGAGCAGTACTTC.

The chain couples TRBV10-3 to TRBJ1-2; D might be TRBD1 (5 bases). Per the germline V gene, CDR1 is ENHRY and CDR2 is SYGVKD. Trimming took off 2 bases at V and 7 bases at J, with 8 bases between the two ends. This CDR3 is 12 amino acids long. CDR3 region: CAISESQGGYTF. The CDR3 coding sequence is TGTGCCATCAGTGAGAGTCAGGGTGGCTACACCTTC.

The chain joins TRBV7-9 to TRBJ1-5; D is undetermined. Trimming cost V 1 base and J 5 bases, with 6 bases left between them. This CDR3 region has 13 residues. The germline V gene encodes CDR1 SEHNR and CDR2 FQNEAQ (reference sequence). CDR3 residues: CASSLGLDQPQHF. In DNA, the CDR3 is TGTGCCAGCAGCTTAGGTCTCGATCAGCCCCAGCATTTT.

The V gene is TRBV27, the J gene TRBJ1-1; TRBD1 is a possible D gene (6 bases). Trimming removed 5 bases at V and 6 bases at J, with 13 bases between. Per germline, CDR1 MNHEY and CDR2 SMNVEV (reference sequence). The CDR3 is 13 amino acids. CDR3 DNA sequence: TGTGCCAGCAGTGCATCACAGGGAGCTGAAGCTTTCTTT. Protein sequence: CASSASQGAEAFF.

This clone was found once. V usage is TRBV21-1 and J usage is TRBJ1-2. TRBV21-1 is termed a pseudogene. CDR3 length: 15 amino acids. The CDR3 bases are TGTGCCAGCAGCAAAGCACCGGGAACTAACTATGGCTACACCTTC. Its translation is CASSKAPGTNYGYTF.

The genes are TRBV10-1 and TRBJ2-3; weak D call: TRBD1 (5 bases). CDR3 length: 12 residues. Germline CDR1 reads WNHNN; CDR2 reads SYGVQD (reference sequence). Trimming took off 4 bases at V and 4 bases at J, with 6 bases between the two ends. CDR3 nucleotides: TGCGCCAGCAGTGGGGGCGCAGATACGCAGTATTTT. It yields the protein CASSGGADTQYF.

V and J are TRBV2 and TRBJ2-5, with unresolved D. The CDR3 sequence is 13 residues long. Trimming left V 4 bases short and J 4 bases short, with 10 bases between. The V gene's germline CDR1 is SNHLY and CDR2 FYNNEI. The CDR3 DNA is TGTGCCAGCAGTGGCCAGATCTCAGAGACCCAGTACTTC. Protein sequence: CASSGQISETQYF.

This rearrangement joins TRBV5-6 to TRBJ1-2, with TRBD1 matching 8 bases. This CDR3 is built from 14 residues. Trimming cost V 4 bases and J 5 bases; bases outside gene matches: 7. CDR1 is SGHDT and CDR2 is YYEEEE in the germline V gene. The chain's CDR3 is CASSHLDREYGYTF. DNA of the CDR3: TGTGCCAGCAGCCATCTGGACAGGGAGTATGGCTACACCTTC.